This T cell receptor beta chain was sequenced for a study of blood T cell repertoires in COVID-19 (dated by TCRdb to about 2020). For the wider study: Samples covering the acute and convalescent phases of COVID-19 were provided by collaborators in the United States, Italy and Spain. The sample metadata nearly always contained a de-identified subject ID, COVID-19 status, age in years and sex. Deeply sampled blood TCRbeta repertoires from subjects exposed to, actively infected with, or recovered from COVID-19 were included in the dataset. The material from the prospective study consisted of cDNA or gDNA derived from T cells, B-cell-depleted T cells, or PBMCs. Where available, HLA class I and class II types were obtained from metadata supplied by the sample provider rather than from assay-based typing. Samples came from the ongoing ImmuneRACE study (first 160 participants) plus 1,254 subjects from 6 global collaborators. A freely available public database, intended as a resource for researchers studying the immune response to SARS-CoV-2, is where the repertoires were released.

The collaborating institutions used their own protocols to collect whole blood in K2EDTA tubes. For TCRbeta analysis, collaborator samples were shipped as frozen whole blood, as isolated PBMCs, or as DNA extracted from either sample type. As to this clone: The specificity of this receptor is unknown. No qualities accompany the bases; no much larger clone lies one base away.

TCRbeta CDR3 regions were amplified from genomic DNA using the immunoSEQ Assay, a bias-controlled multiplex PCR. Concerning the study's data processing: The number of nucleated cells in each sample was estimated by amplification of reference gene primers within the assay. Sequence reads were collapsed and filtered to measure the absolute abundance of every unique TCRbeta CDR3 rearrangement. Productive Simpson clonality was computed per sample as the square root of Simpson's diversity index over productive rearrangements. Here the immuneACCESS table is served through TCRdb, limited to in-frame sequences with V and J called. Missing clones are a known gap in these copies; in checked studies unresolved V genes cover under half, and the rest lacks a known reason. V and J calls plus clone size are reproduced from that table; the DNA served to infer D and trimming. The sample records about 190,000 clones, roughly nine tenths of which are singletons. The ten most abundant clones make up 1% to 1.4% of the sample.

The research as a whole found: How much clinical and demographic metadata was included differed by source and by participant, and the metadata was provided uncurated.

CDR1 and CDR2, looked up from the germline V gene, are SGDLS and YYNGEE. From the cysteine up to the phenylalanine, the CDR3 has a length of 12 residues. Just CDR3 DNA is preserved here, 36 bases in frame from base 1. V gives up 5 bases and J gives up 0 bases, and the segment between their germline ends measures 4 bases. The sequencing sample was made of peripheral blood. The clonotype comes from a man younger than 40 with acute or convalescent COVID-19. The V and J segments used are TRBV9 and TRBJ2-3; the D gene assignment is ambiguous. The DNA sequence is as follows: TGTGCCAGCAGTCAAAGCACAGATACGCAGTATTTT. Protein translation: CASSQSTDTQYF.